This TCR beta chain was recorded in a study of blood T cell repertoires in COVID-19. In the study overall: Whether acute or convalescent, the COVID-19 samples came from the United States, Italy and Spain.

CDR3 length: 13 amino acids. Germline assignment: CDR1 SGHDN and CDR2 FVKESK. The V end was cut by 0 bases, the J end by 3 bases, with 6 bases between. Method: immunoSEQ multiplex PCR; TCRdb's copy keeps in-frame clones and lacks some. The sample lists about 220,000 clones; around 83% were seen once. Input material: PBMCs or T cells enriched from blood (not recorded which). This TCR was recovered from a woman between 40 and 55 years old with acute COVID-19. The chain combines TRBV14 with TRBJ2-7; tentative D call: TRBD2 (6 bases). The CDR3 reads CASSQDGGYEQYF. The CDR3 nucleotides read TGTGCCAGCAGCCAAGACGGGGGCTACGAGCAGTACTTC.